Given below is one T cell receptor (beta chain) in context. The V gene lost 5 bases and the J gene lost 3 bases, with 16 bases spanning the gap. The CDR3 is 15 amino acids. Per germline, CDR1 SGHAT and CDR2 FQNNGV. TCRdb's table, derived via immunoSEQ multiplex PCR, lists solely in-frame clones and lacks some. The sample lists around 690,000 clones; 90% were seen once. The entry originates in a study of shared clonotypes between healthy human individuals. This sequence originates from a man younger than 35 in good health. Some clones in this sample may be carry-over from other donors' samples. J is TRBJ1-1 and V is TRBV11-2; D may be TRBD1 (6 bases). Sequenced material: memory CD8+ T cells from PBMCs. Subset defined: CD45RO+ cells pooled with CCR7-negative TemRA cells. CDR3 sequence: CASSRWDTGDTEAFF. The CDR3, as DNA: TGTGCCAGCAGCCGATGGGACACCGGCGACACTGAAGCTTTCTTT. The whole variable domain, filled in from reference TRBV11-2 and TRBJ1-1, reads EAGVAQSPRYKIIEKRQSVAFWCNPISGHATLYWYQQILGQGPKLLIQFQNNGVVDDSQLPKDRFSAERLKGVDSTLKIQPAKLEDSAVYLCASSRWDTGDTEAFFGQGTRLTVV.